This TCR beta chain emerged from a study of response to subunit inactivated influenza vaccine. Regarding the study as a whole: Authors suggested few new T cells are recruited by each seasonal influenza vaccination.

TCRdb re-analysed the RT-PCR reads in MiXCR, keeping a single row per CDR3 protein. The sample shows a few hundred thousand distinct CDR3 sequences, 20% to 25% of them seen only once. Only a few counts were recorded for this clonotype. The antigen is not known. This CDR3 spans 17 amino acids. Trimming stripped 4 bases from V and 3 bases from J, with 21 bases between. Germline loops: CDR1 MNHEY, CDR2 SVGAGI. The starting material was PBMCs from blood, obtained around 22 months after vaccination. The clonotype comes from a man between 50 and 70 years old who received an inactivated influenza vaccine. V and J are TRBV6-5 and TRBJ1-2, with D possibly TRBD1 on 5 matching bases. The chain's CDR3 is CASSSTITRRGHYGYTF. The CDR3 DNA reads TGTGCCAGCAGTTCTACTATTACGAGACGGGGCCACTATGGCTACACCTTC.